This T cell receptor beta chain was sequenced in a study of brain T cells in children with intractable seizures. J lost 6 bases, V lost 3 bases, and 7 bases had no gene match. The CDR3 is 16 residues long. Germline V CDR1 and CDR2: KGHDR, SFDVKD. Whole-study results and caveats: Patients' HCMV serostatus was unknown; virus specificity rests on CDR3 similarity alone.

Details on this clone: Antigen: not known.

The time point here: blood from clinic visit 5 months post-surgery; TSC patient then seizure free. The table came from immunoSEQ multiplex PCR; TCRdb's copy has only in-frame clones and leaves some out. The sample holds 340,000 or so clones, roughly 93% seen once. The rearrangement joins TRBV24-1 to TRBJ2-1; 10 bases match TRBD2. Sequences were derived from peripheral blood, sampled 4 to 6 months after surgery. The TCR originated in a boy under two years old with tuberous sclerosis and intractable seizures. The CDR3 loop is CATSDLPAGGFNEQFF. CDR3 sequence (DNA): TGTGCCACCAGTGATCTTCCAGCGGGAGGGTTCAATGAGCAGTTCTTC.